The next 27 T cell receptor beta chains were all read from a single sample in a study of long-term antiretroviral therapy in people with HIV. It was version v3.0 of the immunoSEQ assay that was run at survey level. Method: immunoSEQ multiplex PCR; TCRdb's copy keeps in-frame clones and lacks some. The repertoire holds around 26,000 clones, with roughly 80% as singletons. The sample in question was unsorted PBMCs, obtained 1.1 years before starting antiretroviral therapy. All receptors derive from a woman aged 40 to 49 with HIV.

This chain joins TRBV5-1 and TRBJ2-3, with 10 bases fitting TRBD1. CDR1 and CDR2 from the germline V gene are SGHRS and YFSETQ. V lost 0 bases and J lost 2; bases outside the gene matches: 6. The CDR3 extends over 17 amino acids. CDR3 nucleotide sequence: TGCGCCAGCAGCTTGGGGGACAGGGGTCAACTCACAGATACGCAGTATTTT. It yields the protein CASSLGDRGQLTDTQYF.

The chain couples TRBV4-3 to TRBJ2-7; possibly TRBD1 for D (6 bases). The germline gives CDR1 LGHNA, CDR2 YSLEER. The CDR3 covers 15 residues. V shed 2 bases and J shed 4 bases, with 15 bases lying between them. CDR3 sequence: CASSQLNGQSYEQYF. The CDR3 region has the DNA TGCGCCAGCAGCCAACTCAATGGACAGTCTTACGAGCAGTACTTC.

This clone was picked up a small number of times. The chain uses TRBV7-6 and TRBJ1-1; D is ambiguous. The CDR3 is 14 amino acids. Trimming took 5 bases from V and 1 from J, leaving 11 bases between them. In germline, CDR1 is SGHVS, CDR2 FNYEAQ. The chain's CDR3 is CASSQRVTNTEAFF. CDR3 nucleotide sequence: TGTGCCAGCAGCCAAAGAGTAACGAACACTGAAGCTTTCTTT. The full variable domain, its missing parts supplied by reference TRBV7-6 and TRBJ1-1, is GAGVSQSPRYKVTKRGQDVALRCDPISGHVSLYWYRQALGQGPEFLTYFNYEAQQDKSGLPNDRFSAERPEGSISTLTIQRTEQRDSAMYRCASSQRVTNTEAFFGQGTRLTVV.

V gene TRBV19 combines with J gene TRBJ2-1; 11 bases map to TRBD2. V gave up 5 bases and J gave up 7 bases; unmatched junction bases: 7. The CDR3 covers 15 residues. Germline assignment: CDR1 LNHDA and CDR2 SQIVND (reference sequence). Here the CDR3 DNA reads TGTGCCAGTAGTCGTAGCGGGGGGGCCACAAATGAGCAGTTCTTC. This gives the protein CASSRSGGATNEQFF. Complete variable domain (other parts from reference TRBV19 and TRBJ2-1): DGGITQSPKYLFRKEGQNVTLSCEQNLNHDAMYWYRQDPGQGLRLIYYSQIVNDFQKGDIAEGYSVSREKKESFPLTVTSAQKNPTAFYLCASSRSGGATNEQFFGPGTRLTVL.

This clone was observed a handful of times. In DNA, the CDR3 is TGCGCCAGCAGCTTGGGACGGGACGAGCAGTACTTC. The encoded protein is CASSLGRDEQYF. The J gene is TRBJ2-7, the V gene TRBV5-1; no definite D call. Trimming left V 0 bases short and J 5 bases short, with 6 bases between. Germline V gene data show CDR1 as SGHRS and CDR2 as YFSETQ. The length of the CDR3 is 12 residues.

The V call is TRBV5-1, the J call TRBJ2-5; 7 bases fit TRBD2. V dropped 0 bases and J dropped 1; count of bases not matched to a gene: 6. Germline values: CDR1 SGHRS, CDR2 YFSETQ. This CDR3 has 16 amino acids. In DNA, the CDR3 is TGCGCCAGCAGCTTGGCTCTAGCGGTGCTCCAAGAGACCCAGTACTTC. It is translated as CASSLALAVLQETQYF.

The CDR3 reads CASSNKRPTNEKLFF. CDR3 DNA: TGTGCCAGCAGCAATAAGCGGCCAACTAATGAAAAACTGTTTTTT. The chain couples TRBV7-2 to TRBJ1-4, with no clear D. The germline V gene has CDR1 SGHTA and CDR2 FQGNSA. V was clipped by 5 bases and J by 0 bases, with 10 bases between them. The CDR3 sequence is 15 residues long.

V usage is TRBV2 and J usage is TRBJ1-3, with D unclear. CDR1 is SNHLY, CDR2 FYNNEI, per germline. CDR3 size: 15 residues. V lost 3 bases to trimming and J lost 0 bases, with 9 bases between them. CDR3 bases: TGTGCCAGCAGTGAGAGCCCCGGCTCTGGAAACACCATATATTTT. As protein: CASSESPGSGNTIYF.

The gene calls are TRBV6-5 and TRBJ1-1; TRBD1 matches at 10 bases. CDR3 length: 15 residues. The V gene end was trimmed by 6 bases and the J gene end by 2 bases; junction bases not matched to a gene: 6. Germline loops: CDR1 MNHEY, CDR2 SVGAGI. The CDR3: CASRKLTGGNTEAFF. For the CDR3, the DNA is TGTGCCAGCAGGAAACTGACAGGGGGCAACACTGAAGCTTTCTTT.

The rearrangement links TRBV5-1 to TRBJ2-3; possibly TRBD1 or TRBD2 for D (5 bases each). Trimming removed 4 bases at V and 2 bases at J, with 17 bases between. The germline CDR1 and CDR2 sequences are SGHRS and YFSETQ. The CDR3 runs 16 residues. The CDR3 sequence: CASSDRDPHTTDTQYF. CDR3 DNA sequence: TGCGCCAGCAGCGACCGGGACCCACACACCACAGATACGCAGTATTTT.

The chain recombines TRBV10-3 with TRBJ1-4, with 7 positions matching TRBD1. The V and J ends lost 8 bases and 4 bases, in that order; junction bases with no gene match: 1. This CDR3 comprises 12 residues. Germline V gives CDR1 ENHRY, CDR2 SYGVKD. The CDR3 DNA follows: TGTGCCATCGGGACAGTTAATGAAAAACTGTTTTTT. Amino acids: CAIGTVNEKLFF.

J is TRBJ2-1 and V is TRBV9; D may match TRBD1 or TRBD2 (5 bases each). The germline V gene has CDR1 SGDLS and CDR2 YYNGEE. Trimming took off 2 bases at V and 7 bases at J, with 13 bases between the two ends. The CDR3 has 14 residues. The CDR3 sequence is CASSVGTGWNEQFF. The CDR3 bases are TGTGCCAGCAGCGTGGGGACCGGGTGGAATGAGCAGTTCTTC. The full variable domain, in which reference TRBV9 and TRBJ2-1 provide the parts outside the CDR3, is DSGVTQTPKHLITATGQRVTLRCSPRSGDLSVYWYQQSLDQGLQFLIQYYNGEERAKGNILERFSAQQFPDLHSELNLSSLELGDSALYFCASSVGTGWNEQFFGPGTRLTVL.

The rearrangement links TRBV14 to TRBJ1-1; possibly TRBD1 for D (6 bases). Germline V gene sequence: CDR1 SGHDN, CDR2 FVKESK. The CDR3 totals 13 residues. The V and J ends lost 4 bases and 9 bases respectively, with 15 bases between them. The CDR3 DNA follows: TGTGCCAGCAGCCGGACAGCTACAGAGAAAGCTTTCTTT. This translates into CASSRTATEKAFF. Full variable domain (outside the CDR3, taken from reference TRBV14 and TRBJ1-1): EAGVTQFPSHSVIEKGQTVTLRCDPISGHDNLYWYRRVMGKEIKFLLHFVKESKQDESGMPNNRFLAERTGGTYSTLKVQPAELEDSGVYFCASSRTATEKAFFGQGTRLTVV.

The CDR3 DNA reads TGTGCCAGCTCACTCCTAGAAAGGGTAACACAAGAGACCCAGTACTTC. Translated, it gives CASSLLERVTQETQYF. This chain connects TRBV18 to TRBJ2-5; D uncertain. V was cut by 4 bases and J by 2 bases, with 17 bases left in between. The CDR3 is made up of 16 amino acids. Germline V gene data show CDR1 as KGHSH and CDR2 as LQKENI.

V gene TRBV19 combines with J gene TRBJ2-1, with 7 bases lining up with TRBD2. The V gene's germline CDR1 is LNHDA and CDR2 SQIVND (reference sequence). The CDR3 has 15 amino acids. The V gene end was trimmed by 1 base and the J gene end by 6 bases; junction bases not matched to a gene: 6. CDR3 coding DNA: TGTGCCAGTAGTATAGCGGCGGGAGTTCGCAATGAGCAGTTCTTC. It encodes CASSIAAGVRNEQFF.

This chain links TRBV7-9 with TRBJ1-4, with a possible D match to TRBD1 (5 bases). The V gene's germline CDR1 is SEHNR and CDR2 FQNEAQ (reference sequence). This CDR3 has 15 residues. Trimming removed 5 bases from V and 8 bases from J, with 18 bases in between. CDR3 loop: CASSPRAGQGEKLFF. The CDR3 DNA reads TGTGCCAGCAGCCCGCGGGCAGGGCAAGGAGAAAAACTGTTTTTT.

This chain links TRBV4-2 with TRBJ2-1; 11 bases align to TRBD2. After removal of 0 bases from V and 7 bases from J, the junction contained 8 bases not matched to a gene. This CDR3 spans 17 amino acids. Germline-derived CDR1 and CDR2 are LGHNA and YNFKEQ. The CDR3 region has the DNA TGTGCCAGCAGCCAAGAGAGGCTAGCGGGAGGATGGAATGAGCAGTTCTTC. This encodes CASSQERLAGGWNEQFF.

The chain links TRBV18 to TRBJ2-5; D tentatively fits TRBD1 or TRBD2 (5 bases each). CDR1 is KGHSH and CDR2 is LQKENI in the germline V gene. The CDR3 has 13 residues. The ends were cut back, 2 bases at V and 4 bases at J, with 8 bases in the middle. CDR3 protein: CASSPIGGETQYF. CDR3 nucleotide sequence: TGTGCCAGCTCACCAATTGGGGGAGAGACCCAGTACTTC.

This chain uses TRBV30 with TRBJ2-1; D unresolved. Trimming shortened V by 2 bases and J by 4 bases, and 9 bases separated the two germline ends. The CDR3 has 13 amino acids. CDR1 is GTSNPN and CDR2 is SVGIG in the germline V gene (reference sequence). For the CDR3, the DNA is TGTGCCTGGAGTACCGACGGATACAATGAGCAGTTCTTC. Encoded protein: CAWSTDGYNEQFF.

CDR3 residues: CASSIGQMGRDEQYF. The CDR3 DNA follows: TGTGCCAGCAGCATTGGACAGATGGGGCGGGACGAGCAGTACTTC. This chain uses TRBV14 with TRBJ2-7; possible D gene TRBD1, 6 bases. V shed 5 bases and J shed 5 bases, with 19 bases lying between them. This CDR3 has 15 amino acids. Germline values: CDR1 SGHDN, CDR2 FVKESK. Together with reference TRBV14 and TRBJ2-7, the CDR3 gives the full variable domain: EAGVTQFPSHSVIEKGQTVTLRCDPISGHDNLYWYRRVMGKEIKFLLHFVKESKQDESGMPNNRFLAERTGGTYSTLKVQPAELEDSGVYFCASSIGQMGRDEQYFGPGTRLTVT.

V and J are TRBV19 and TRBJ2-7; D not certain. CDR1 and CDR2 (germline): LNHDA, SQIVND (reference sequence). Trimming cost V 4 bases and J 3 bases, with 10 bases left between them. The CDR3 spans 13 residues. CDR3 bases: TGTGCCAGTAGTAAAGGCAGAGACTACGAGCAGTACTTC. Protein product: CASSKGRDYEQYF.

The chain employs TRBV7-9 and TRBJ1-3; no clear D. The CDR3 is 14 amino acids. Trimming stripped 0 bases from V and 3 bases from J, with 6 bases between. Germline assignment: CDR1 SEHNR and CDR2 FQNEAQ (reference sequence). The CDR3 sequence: CASSLAGHGNTIYF. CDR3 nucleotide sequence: TGTGCCAGCAGCTTAGCTGGGCATGGAAACACCATATATTTT.

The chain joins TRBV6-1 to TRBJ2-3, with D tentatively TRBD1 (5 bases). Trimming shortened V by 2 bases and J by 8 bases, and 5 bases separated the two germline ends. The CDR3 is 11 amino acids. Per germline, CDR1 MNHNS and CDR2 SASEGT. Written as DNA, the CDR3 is TGTGCCAGCAGTGAACAGGGTACGCAGTATTTT. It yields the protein CASSEQGTQYF.

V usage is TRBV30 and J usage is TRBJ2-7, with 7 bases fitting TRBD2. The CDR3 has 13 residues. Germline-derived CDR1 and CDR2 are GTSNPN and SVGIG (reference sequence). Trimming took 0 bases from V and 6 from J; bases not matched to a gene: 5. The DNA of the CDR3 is TGTGCCTGGAGTGTAATCTGGGGGGGCGAGCAGTACTTC. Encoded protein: CAWSVIWGGEQYF.

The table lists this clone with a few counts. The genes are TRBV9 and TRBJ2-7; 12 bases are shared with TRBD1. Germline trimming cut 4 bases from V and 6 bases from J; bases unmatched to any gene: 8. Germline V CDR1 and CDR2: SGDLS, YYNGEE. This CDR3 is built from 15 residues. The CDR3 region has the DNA TGTGCCAGCAGCCTCTCCGGGACAGGGGGCGGCGAGCAGTACTTC. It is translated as CASSLSGTGGGEQYF.

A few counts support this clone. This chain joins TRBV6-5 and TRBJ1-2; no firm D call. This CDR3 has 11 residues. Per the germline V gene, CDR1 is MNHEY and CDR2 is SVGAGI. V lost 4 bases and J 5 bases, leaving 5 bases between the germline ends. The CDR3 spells CASSSQYGYTF. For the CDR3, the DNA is TGTGCCAGCAGTTCACAGTATGGCTACACCTTC.

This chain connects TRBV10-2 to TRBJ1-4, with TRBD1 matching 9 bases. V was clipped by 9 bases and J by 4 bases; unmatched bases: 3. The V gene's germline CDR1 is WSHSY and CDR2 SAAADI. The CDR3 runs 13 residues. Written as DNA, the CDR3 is TGCGCCAGTACGACAGGGGGTAATGAAAAACTGTTTTTT. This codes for CASTTGGNEKLFF.